This T cell receptor beta chain was captured in a study of PD-1 blockade in classical Hodgkin lymphoma. This clone was observed a single time. Each patient experienced a relapse that followed autologous stem cell transplantation, and brentuximab vedotin exposure varied. Profiled with immunoSEQ multiplex PCR; TCRdb holds only in-frame clones, not every one. The table records nearly 60,000 clones, 80% to 95% of them present only once. This specimen was peripheral blood mononuclear cells (PBMCs), taken before the second cycle of nivolumab. The origin of this receptor is a human donor with classical Hodgkin lymphoma.

DNA of the CDR3: TGCGCCAGCAGCTTGGCGTCGCGGAGCTCCTACAATGAGCAGTTCTTC. It codes for CASSLASRSSYNEQFF. The chain links TRBV5-1 to TRBJ2-1; no firm D call. The germline V gene encodes CDR1 SGHRS and CDR2 YFSETQ. CDR3 size: 16 residues. V dropped 0 bases and J dropped 0 bases, with 10 bases sitting between them.